Reported below is one T cell receptor beta chain. These data are taken from a study of control samples from healthy donors and cancer patients. Data came from immunoSEQ multiplex PCR; TCRdb stores just in-frame clones and leaves some out. This sample carries 61,000 or so clones, 90% of them seen once, and the ten largest clones take nearly 6%. This CDR3 has 14 amino acids. The junction had 5 bases not matched to a gene; V was cut back by 5 bases and J by 4 bases. Germline values: CDR1 LGHNT, CDR2 FRNRAP. The chain uses TRBV12-5 and TRBJ1-1; 9 bases map to TRBD1. The sequence was obtained from a man aged 60 to 69 with colorectal cancer. The source material was PBMCs. The CDR3 reads CASGLGTGITEAFF. The CDR3 DNA follows: TGTGCTAGTGGTCTCGGGACAGGGATCACTGAAGCTTTCTTT.